Sequencing of this T cell receptor (beta chain) was carried out in a study of CD8 T cells in Susac syndrome. Study findings and constraints: The study's TCR sequencing and HLA analysis drew on a certain number of individuals. That number was acknowledged as relatively small.

As regards this clonotype: Antigen unknown.

The germline CDR1 and CDR2 sequences are LNHNV and YYDKDF (reference sequence). The length of the CDR3 is 15 residues. Trimming shortened V by 0 bases and J by 0 bases, and 6 bases separated the two germline ends. With random hexamers, reverse transcription was performed on roughly 0.5 to 1 ug of RNA. The TCR beta CDR3 was amplified by immunoSEQ multiplex PCR across 54 Vbeta, 13 Jbeta. One entry per CDR3 protein, called by TCRdb with MiXCR from the immunoSEQ multiplex PCR reads. The table records 150,000 to 160,000 distinct CDR3 sequences, nearly 97% of them present only once. The authors sequenced TCR beta from blood CD8+ and CD4+ T cells. Isolation of CD8+ and CD4+ T cells was performed negatively, whereas enrichment of TEMRA cells was done by FACS.

This receptor was identified in a human donor with multiple sclerosis. The chain joins TRBV15 to TRBJ1-3; no reliable D call. The sequenced sample consisted of CD8+ T cells from PBMCs. In nucleotides, the CDR3 is TGTGCCACCAGCAGAGATCGGACCTCTGGAAACACCATATATTTT. Amino acids: CATSRDRTSGNTIYF.